Each of the 8 T cell receptor beta chains below was sequenced from the same sample in a study of T cells after yellow fever vaccination. TCRdb ran MiXCR on the 5' RACE reads and lists one entry per CDR3 protein. Of around 320,000 distinct CDR3 sequences in the sample, around 8.6% are singletons; the top ten hold 3% to 4%. The specimen comprised CD4+ T cells sorted from PBMCs, sampled 5 days after the yellow fever booster vaccination. The receptors here all came from a man between 18 and 29 years old who received the YFV17D yellow fever vaccine.

This clonotype was recorded a few times. CDR3 in amino acids: CATSRDSLFEAFF. The CDR3 DNA sequence: TGTGCCACCAGCAGAGATTCGTTGTTTGAAGCTTTCTTT. The chain uses TRBV15 and TRBJ1-1; no reliable D call. V gave up 0 bases and J gave up 7 bases, with 9 bases separating them. The V gene's germline CDR1 is LNHNV and CDR2 YYDKDF (reference sequence). CDR3 size: 13 residues.

This clonotype was detected a few times. The chain combines TRBV28 with TRBJ2-4, with 8 bases lining up with TRBD1. V dropped 7 bases and J dropped 12; count of bases not matched to a gene: 8. Germline V gene lookup returns CDR1 MDHEN and CDR2 SYDVKM. The CDR3 contains 12 residues. This CDR3 is CASNDPGQGQYF. The CDR3 DNA is TGTGCCAGCAACGACCCCGGACAGGGTCAGTACTTC.

This sequence joins TRBV4-1 and TRBJ2-5; TRBD2 agrees at 10 bases. Germline lookup yields CDR1 MGHRA and CDR2 YSYEKL. V was pared by 5 bases and J by 1 base, with 4 bases of the junction left unmatched. CDR3 length: 15 amino acids. This CDR3 reads CASSTGTSVQETQYF. CDR3 in DNA: TGCGCCAGCAGCACCGGGACTAGCGTCCAAGAGACCCAGTACTTC.

This clonotype was found many times. The chain has TRBV12-3 or TRBV12-4 and TRBJ2-7; TRBD2 agrees at 8 bases. This CDR3 has 14 amino acids. V shed 7 bases and J 7 bases; nucleotides not matched to a gene: 12. The CDR3 loop is CASTISGALIEQYF. The DNA for the CDR3 is TGTGCCAGCACCATTAGCGGGGCCTTGATAGAGCAGTACTTC.

This rearrangement joins TRBV18 to TRBJ2-2, with 7 bases fitting TRBD1. The V gene's germline CDR1 is KGHSH and CDR2 LQKENI. V was clipped by 4 bases and J by 0 bases; unmatched bases: 8. The CDR3 consists of 17 residues. The CDR3, as DNA: TGTGCCAGCTCACTAATCCGACAGGGATCGAACACCGGGGAGCTGTTTTTT. It codes for CASSLIRQGSNTGELFF.

This clonotype was seen more than once but under ten times. J is TRBJ2-3 and V is TRBV19, with 11 bases matching TRBD2. The CDR3 loop spans 15 amino acids. The germline V gene encodes CDR1 LNHDA and CDR2 SQIVND (reference sequence). V lost 8 bases, J lost 2 bases, and 6 bases stayed unmatched. The CDR3 DNA reads as TGTGCCAGTCCCGTACTAGCGGGGGACACAGATACGCAGTATTTT. Its protein product is CASPVLAGDTDTQYF.

This clonotype was seen a handful of times. The V and J genes are TRBV5-1 and TRBJ2-5, with 8 bases identical to TRBD2. Germline-derived CDR1 and CDR2 are SGHRS and YFSETQ. The CDR3 is 16 amino acids. The ends lost 4 bases at V and 5 bases at J; junction bases unmatched: 13. CDR3 in amino acids: CASSNSGGPFGETQYF. CDR3 DNA: TGCGCCAGCAGCAACTCGGGGGGGCCGTTCGGGGAGACCCAGTACTTC.

The chain couples TRBV4-1 to TRBJ1-5; 8 bases match TRBD1. This CDR3 contains 18 residues. Germline lookup yields CDR1 MGHRA and CDR2 YSYEKL. J gave up 3 bases and V 0 bases, and 10 bases lay outside the gene matches. CDR3 residues: CASSQDFAGGTNNQPQHF. The CDR3 nucleotides are TGCGCCAGCAGCCAAGATTTCGCAGGGGGCACGAACAATCAGCCCCAGCATTTT.